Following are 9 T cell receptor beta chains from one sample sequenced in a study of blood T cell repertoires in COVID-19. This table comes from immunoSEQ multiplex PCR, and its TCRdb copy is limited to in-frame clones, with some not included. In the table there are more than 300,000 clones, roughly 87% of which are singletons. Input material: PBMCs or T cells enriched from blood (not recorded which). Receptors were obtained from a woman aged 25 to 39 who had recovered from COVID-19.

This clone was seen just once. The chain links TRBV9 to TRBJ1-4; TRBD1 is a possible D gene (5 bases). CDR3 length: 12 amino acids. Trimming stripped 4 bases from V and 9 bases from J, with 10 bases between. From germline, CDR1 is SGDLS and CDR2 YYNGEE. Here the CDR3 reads CASSRDYKKLFF. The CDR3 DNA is TGTGCCAGCAGCCGGGACTACAAAAAACTGTTTTTT.

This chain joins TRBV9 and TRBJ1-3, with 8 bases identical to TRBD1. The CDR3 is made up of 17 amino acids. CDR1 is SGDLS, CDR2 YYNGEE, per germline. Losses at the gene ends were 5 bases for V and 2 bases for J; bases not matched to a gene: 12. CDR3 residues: CASSGADRAPPGNTIYF. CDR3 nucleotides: TGTGCCAGCAGTGGAGCGGACAGGGCTCCTCCTGGAAACACCATATATTTT.

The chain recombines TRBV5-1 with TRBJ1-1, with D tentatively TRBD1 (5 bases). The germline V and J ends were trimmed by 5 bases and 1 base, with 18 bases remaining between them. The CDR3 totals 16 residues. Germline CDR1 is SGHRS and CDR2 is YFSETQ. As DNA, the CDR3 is TGCGCCAGCAGGCAGGGAAGGAACTCAAAGAACACTGAAGCTTTCTTT. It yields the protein CASRQGRNSKNTEAFF.

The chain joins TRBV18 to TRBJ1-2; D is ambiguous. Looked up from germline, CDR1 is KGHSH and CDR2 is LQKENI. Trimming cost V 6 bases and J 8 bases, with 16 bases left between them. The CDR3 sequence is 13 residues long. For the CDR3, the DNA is TGTGCCAGCTCCCTGATTGAGCTTGAGGGCTACACCTTC. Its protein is CASSLIELEGYTF.

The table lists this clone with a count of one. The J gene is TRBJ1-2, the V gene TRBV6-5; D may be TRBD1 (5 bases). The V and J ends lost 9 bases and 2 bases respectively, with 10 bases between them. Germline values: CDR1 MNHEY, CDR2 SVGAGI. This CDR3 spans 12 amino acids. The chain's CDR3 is CASGEGNYGYTF. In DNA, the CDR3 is TGTGCCAGTGGGGAGGGGAACTATGGCTACACCTTC.

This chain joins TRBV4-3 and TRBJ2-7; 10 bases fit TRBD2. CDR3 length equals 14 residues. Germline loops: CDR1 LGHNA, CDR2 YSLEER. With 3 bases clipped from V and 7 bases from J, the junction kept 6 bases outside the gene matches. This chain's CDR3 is CASSQGTSAWEQYF. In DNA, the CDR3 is TGCGCCAGCAGCCAGGGGACTAGCGCGTGGGAGCAGTACTTC.

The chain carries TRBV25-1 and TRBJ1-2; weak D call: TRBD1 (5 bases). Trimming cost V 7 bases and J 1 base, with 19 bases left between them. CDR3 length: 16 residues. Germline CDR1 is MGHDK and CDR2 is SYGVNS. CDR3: CASTPAGQGLNYGYTF. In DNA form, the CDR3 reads TGTGCCAGCACTCCTGCAGGGCAGGGCCTTAACTATGGCTACACCTTC.

CDR3 sequence reads: CASSAATGGGQPQHF. The DNA for the CDR3 is TGTGCCAGCAGCGCCGCGACAGGGGGCGGTCAGCCCCAGCATTTT. The J gene is TRBJ1-5, the V gene TRBV6-5; TRBD1 aligns across 10 bases. The J segment lost 6 bases and the V segment lost 6 bases, leaving 8 bases of the junction unmatched. The CDR3 sequence is 15 residues long. Germline values: CDR1 MNHEY, CDR2 SVGAGI.

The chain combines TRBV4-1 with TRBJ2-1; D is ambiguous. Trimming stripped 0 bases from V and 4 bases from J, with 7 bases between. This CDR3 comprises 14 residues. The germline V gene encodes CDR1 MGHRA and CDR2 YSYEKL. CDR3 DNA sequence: TGCGCCAGCAGCCAAGAGGCCTCTTACAATGAGCAGTTCTTC. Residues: CASSQEASYNEQFF.